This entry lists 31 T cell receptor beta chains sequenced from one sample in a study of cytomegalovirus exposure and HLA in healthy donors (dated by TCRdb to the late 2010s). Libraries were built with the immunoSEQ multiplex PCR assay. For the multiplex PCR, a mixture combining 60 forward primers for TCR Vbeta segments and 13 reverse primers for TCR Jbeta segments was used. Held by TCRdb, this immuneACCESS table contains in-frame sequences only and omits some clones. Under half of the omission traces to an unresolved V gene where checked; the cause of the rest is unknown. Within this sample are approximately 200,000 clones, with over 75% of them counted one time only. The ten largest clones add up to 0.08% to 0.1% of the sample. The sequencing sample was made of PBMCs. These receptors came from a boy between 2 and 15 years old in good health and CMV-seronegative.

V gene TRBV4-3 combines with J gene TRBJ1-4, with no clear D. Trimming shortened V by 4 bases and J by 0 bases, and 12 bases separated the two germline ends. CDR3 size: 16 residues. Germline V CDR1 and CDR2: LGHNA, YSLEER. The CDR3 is CASSLSPFPTNEKLFF. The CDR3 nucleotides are TGCGCCAGCAGCCTAAGCCCGTTTCCAACTAATGAAAAACTGTTTTTT.

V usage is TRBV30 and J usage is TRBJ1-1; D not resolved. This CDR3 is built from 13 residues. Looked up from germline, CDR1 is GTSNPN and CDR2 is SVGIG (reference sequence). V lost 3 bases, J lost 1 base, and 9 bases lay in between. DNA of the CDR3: TGTGCCTGGAGCAGGCAGCCGAACACTGAAGCTTTCTTT. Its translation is CAWSRQPNTEAFF.

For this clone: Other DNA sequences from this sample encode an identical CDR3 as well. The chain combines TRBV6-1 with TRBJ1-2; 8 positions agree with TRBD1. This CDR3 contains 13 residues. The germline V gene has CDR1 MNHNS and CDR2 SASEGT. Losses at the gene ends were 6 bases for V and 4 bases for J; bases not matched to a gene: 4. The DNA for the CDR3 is TGTGCCAGCAGGGGGACAGGCCTCTATGGCTACACCTTC. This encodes CASRGTGLYGYTF.

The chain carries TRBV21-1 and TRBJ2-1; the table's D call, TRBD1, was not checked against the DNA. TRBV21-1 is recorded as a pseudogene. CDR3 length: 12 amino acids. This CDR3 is CASWGRKNEQFF. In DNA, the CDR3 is TGTGCCAGCTGGGGCCGTAAGAATGAGCAGTTCTTC.

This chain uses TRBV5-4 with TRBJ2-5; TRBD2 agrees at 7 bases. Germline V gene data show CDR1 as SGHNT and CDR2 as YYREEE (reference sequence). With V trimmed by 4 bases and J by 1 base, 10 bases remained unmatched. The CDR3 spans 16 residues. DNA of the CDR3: TGTGCCAGCAGCACCCGCGTTAGCGGGTTCCAAGAGACCCAGTACTTC. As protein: CASSTRVSGFQETQYF.

The CDR3 DNA is TGTGCCAGCAGCTTGTATGCAGGCGGGGGCTACACCTTC. This translates into CASSLYAGGGYTF. The V call is TRBV5-6, the J call TRBJ1-2; D gene unclear. CDR3 length: 13 residues. V dropped 1 base and J dropped 8 bases, with 12 bases sitting between them. CDR1 SGHDT and CDR2 YYEEEE come from the germline V gene. Full variable domain (rest looked up from reference TRBV5-6 and TRBJ1-2): DAGVTQSPTHLIKTRGQQVTLRCSPKSGHDTVSWYQQALGQGPQFIFQYYEEEERQRGNFPDRFSGHQFPNYSSELNVNALLLGDSALYLCASSLYAGGGYTFGSGTRLTVV.

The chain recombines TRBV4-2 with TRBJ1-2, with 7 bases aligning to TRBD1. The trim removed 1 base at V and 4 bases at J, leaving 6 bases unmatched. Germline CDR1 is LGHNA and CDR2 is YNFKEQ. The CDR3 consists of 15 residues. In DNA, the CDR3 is TGTGCCAGCAGCCAAGCTGAGACAGGGTCCTATGGCTACACCTTC. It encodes CASSQAETGSYGYTF.

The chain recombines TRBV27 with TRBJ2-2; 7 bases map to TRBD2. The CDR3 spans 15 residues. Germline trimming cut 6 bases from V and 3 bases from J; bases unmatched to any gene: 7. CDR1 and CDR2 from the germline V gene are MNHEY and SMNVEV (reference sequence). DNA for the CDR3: TGTGCCAGCAGAACTCTCCTAGCGGACACCGGGGAGCTGTTTTTT. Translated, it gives CASRTLLADTGELFF.

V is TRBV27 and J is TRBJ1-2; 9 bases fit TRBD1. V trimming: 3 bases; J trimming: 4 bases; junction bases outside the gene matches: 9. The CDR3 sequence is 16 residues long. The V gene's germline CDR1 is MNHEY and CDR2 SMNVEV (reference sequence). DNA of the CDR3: TGTGCCAGCAGTTTCTTCCGACAGGGGGTGTTCTATGGCTACACCTTC. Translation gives CASSFFRQGVFYGYTF.

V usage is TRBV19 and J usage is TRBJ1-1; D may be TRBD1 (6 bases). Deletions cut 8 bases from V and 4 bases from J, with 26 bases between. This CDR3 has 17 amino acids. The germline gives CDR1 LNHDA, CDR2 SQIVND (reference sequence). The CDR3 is CASSPFDRRGRGTEAFF. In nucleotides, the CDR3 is TGTGCCAGTTCCCCGTTCGACAGGCGGGGGAGAGGCACTGAAGCTTTCTTT. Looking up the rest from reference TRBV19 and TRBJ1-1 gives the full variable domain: DGGITQSPKYLFRKEGQNVTLSCEQNLNHDAMYWYRQDPGQGLRLIYYSQIVNDFQKGDIAEGYSVSREKKESFPLTVTSAQKNPTAFYLCASSPFDRRGRGTEAFFGQGTRLTVV.

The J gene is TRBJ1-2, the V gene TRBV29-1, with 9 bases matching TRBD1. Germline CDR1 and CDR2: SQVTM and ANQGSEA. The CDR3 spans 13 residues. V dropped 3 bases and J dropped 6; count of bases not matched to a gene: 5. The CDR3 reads CSVDGTGGDGYTF. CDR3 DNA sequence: TGCAGCGTTGATGGAACAGGGGGCGATGGCTACACCTTC. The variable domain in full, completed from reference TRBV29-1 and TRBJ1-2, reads SAVISQKPSRDICQRGTSLTIQCQVDSQVTMMFWYRQQPGQSLTLIATANQGSEATYESGFVIDKFPISRPNLTFSTLTVSNMSPEDSSIYLCSVDGTGGDGYTFGSGTRLTVV.

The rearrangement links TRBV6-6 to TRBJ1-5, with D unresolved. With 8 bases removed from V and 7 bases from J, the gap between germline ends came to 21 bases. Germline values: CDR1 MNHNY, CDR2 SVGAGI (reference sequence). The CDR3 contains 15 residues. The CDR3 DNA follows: TGTGCCAGCTCCCGAACAGAGGGTCAAGGGCAGCCCCAGCATTTT. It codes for CASSRTEGQGQPQHF.

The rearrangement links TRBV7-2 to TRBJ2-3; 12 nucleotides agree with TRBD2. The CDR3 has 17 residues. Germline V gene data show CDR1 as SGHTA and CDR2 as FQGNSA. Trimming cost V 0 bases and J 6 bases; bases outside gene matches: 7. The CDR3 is CASSLALPSGGADTQYF. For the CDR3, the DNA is TGTGCCAGCAGCTTAGCGCTGCCTAGCGGGGGGGCGGATACGCAGTATTTT. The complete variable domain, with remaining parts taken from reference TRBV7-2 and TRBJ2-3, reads GAGVSQSPSNKVTEKGKDVELRCDPISGHTALYWYRQSLGQGLEFLIYFQGNSAPDKSGLPSDRFSAERTGGSVSTLTIQRTQQEDSAVYLCASSLALPSGGADTQYFGPGTRLTVL.

As DNA, the CDR3 is TGTGCCATCCCGTCCCAGGGGTACAGGGGCTACACCTTC. As protein: CAIPSQGYRGYTF. This sequence joins TRBV15 and TRBJ1-2, with a tentative D call TRBD1 (6 bases). With 10 bases removed from V and 8 bases from J, the gap between germline ends came to 20 bases. The germline V gene has CDR1 LNHNV and CDR2 YYDKDF (reference sequence). The CDR3 sequence is 13 residues long. The full variable domain, in which reference TRBV15 and TRBJ1-2 provide the parts outside the CDR3, is DAMVIQNPRYQVTQFGKPVTLSCSQTLNHNVMYWYQQKSSQAPKLLFHYYDKDFNNEADTPDNFQSRRPNTSFCFLDIRSPGLGDTAMYLCAIPSQGYRGYTFGSGTRLTVV.

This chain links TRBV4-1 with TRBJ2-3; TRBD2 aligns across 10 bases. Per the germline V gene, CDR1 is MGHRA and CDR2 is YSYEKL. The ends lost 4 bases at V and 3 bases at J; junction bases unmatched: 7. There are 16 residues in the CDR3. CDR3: CASSRSLSGGTDTQYF. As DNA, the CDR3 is TGCGCCAGCAGCCGTAGCCTTAGCGGGGGGACAGATACGCAGTATTTT.

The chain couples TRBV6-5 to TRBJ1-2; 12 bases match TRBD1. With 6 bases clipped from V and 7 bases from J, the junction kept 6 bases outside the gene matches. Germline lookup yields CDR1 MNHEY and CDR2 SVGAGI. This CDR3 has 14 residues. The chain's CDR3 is CASSGTGGVRGYTF. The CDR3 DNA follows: TGTGCCAGCAGCGGGACAGGGGGCGTCCGTGGCTACACCTTC.

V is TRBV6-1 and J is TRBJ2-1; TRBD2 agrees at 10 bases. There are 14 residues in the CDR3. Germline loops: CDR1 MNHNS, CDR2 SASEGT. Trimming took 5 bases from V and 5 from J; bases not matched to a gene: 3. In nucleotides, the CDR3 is TGTGCCAGCAGTTTAGCGGGGGGAGACAATGAGCAGTTCTTC. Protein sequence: CASSLAGGDNEQFF.

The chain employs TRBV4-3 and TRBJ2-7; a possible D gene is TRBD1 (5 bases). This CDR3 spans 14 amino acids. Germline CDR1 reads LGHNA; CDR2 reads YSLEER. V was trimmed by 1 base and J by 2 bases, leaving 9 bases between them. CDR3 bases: TGCGCCAGCAGCCAAGGTGGACACCCCTACGAGCAGTACTTC. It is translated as CASSQGGHPYEQYF.

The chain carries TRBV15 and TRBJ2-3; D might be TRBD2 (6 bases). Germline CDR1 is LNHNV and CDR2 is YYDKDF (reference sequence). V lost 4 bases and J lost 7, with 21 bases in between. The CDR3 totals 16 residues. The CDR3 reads CATSMKRSVAGYTQYF. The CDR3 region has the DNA TGTGCCACCAGCATGAAACGGTCAGTGGCGGGGTATACGCAGTATTTT.

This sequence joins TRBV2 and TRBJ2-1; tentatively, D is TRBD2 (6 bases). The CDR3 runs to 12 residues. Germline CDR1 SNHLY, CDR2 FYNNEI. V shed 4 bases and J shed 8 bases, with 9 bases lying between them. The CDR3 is CASSVEGHEQFF. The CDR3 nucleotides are TGTGCCAGCAGTGTGGAGGGGCATGAGCAGTTCTTC.

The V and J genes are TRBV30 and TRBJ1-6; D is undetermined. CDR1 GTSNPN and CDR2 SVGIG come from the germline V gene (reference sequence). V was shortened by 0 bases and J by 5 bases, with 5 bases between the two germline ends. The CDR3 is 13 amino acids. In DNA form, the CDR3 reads TGTGCCTGGAGTGTAGCCCATAATTCACCCCTCCACTTT. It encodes CAWSVAHNSPLHF.

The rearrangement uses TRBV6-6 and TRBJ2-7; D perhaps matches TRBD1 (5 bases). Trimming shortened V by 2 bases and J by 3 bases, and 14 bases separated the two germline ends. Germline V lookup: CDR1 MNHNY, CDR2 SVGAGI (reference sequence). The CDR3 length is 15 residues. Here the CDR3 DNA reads TGTGCCAGCAGTTACACCGGCGACAGAGTCTACGAGCAGTACTTC. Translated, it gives CASSYTGDRVYEQYF.

In DNA form, the CDR3 reads TGTGCCAGCAGTCCTGGACTAGTCTCGGAGACCCAGTACTTC. This translates into CASSPGLVSETQYF. The rearrangement uses TRBV7-9 and TRBJ2-5; 7 nucleotides line up with TRBD2. Germline CDR1 reads SEHNR; CDR2 reads FQNEAQ (reference sequence). After removal of 6 bases from V and 5 bases from J, the junction contained 9 bases not matched to a gene. The CDR3 runs to 14 residues.

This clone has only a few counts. CDR3 in amino acids: CASSQANLDRWNTEAFF. Here the CDR3 DNA reads TGTGCCAGCAGCCAAGCGAACTTGGACAGGTGGAACACTGAAGCTTTCTTT. The chain links TRBV4-2 to TRBJ1-1; TRBD1 matches 7 bases. The V and J ends lost 1 base and 1 base, in that order; junction bases with no gene match: 9. The CDR3 runs to 17 residues. CDR1 and CDR2 from the germline V gene are LGHNA and YNFKEQ.

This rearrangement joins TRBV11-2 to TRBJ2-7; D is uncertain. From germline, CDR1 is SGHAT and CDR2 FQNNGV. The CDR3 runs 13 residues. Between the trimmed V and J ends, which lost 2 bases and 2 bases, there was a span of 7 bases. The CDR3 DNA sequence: TGTGCCAGCAGCTTATACCCAGCCTACGAGCAGTACTTC. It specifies CASSLYPAYEQYF.

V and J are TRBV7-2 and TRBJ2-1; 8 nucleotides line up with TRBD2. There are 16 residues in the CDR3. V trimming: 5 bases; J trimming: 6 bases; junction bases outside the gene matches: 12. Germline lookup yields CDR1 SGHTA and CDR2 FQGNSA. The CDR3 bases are TGTGCCAGCAGCCCCCCACGGGGGGGCCGGGGCAATGAGCAGTTCTTC. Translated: CASSPPRGGRGNEQFF.

In nucleotides, the CDR3 is TGTGCCAGCCGGGGACAGCTTAATGAAAAACTGTTTTTT. Translating it yields CASRGQLNEKLFF. The V and J genes are TRBV6-1 and TRBJ1-4; 7 bases agree with TRBD1. V lost 8 bases and J lost 4; bases outside the gene matches: 4. This CDR3 region has 13 residues. The V gene's germline CDR1 is MNHNS and CDR2 SASEGT.

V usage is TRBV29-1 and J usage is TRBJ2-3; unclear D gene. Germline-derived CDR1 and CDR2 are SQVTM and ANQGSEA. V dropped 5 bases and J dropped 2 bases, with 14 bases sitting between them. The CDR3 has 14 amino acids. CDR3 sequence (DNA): TGCAGCGTTAATGACAATCTTCCCACAGATACGCAGTATTTT. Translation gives CSVNDNLPTDTQYF.

The CDR3 DNA is TGTGCCTGGAATACAGGGAGAGGAGACACTGAAGCTTTCTTT. The encoded protein is CAWNTGRGDTEAFF. This chain links TRBV30 with TRBJ1-1; D is possibly TRBD1 (6 bases). The V gene's germline CDR1 is GTSNPN and CDR2 SVGIG (reference sequence). Trimming cost V 4 bases and J 3 bases, with 15 bases left between them. The CDR3 spans 14 residues.

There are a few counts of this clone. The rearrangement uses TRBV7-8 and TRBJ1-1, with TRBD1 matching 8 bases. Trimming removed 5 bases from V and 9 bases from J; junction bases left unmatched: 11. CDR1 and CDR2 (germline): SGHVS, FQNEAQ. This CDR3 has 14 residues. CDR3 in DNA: TGTGCCAGCAGCGTAGACAGGGGATGGGAGCAAGCTTTCTTT. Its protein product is CASSVDRGWEQAFF.

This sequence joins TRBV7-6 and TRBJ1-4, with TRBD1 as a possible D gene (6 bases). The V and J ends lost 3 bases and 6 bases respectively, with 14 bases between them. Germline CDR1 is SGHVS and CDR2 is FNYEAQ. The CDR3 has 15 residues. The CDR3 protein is CASSFEQGGHEKLFF. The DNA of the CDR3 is TGTGCCAGCAGCTTTGAACAGGGTGGTCATGAAAAACTGTTTTTT. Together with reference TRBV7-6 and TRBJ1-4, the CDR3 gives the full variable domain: GAGVSQSPRYKVTKRGQDVALRCDPISGHVSLYWYRQALGQGPEFLTYFNYEAQQDKSGLPNDRFSAERPEGSISTLTIQRTEQRDSAMYRCASSFEQGGHEKLFFGSGTQLSVL.